Shown below are 21 T cell receptor beta chains from a single sample sequenced in a study of blood T cell repertoires in COVID-19. Method: immunoSEQ multiplex PCR; TCRdb's copy keeps in-frame clones and lacks some. The sample lists about 100,000 clones, about 90% occurring once. The sample was peripheral blood. The source is a woman in her twenties or thirties with acute or convalescent COVID-19.

This chain joins TRBV18 and TRBJ1-5; the match to TRBD1 covers 10 bases. The V gene end was trimmed by 0 bases and the J gene end by 8 bases; junction bases not matched to a gene: 1. CDR1 is KGHSH and CDR2 is LQKENI in the germline V gene. CDR3 length: 14 residues. The CDR3 bases are TGTGCCAGCTCACCACCTGGACAGGGGGAGCCCCAGCATTTT. Translating gives CASSPPGQGEPQHF.

This clone was recorded once. The gene calls are TRBV9 and TRBJ2-1, with 8 bases fitting TRBD2. The CDR3 is made up of 16 amino acids. Germline CDR1 is SGDLS and CDR2 is YYNGEE. Trimming at V came to 0 bases and at J to 2 bases, leaving 4 bases not matched to a gene. The CDR3 protein is CASSVVSGRAYNEQFF. The CDR3, as DNA: TGTGCCAGCAGCGTAGTCTCCGGGAGGGCCTACAATGAGCAGTTCTTC.

The V gene is TRBV27, the J gene TRBJ2-3; D remains unclear. The germline gives CDR1 MNHEY, CDR2 SMNVEV (reference sequence). Trimming took off 5 bases at V and 9 bases at J, with 21 bases between the two ends. The CDR3 extends over 15 amino acids. This CDR3 reads CASSPSDDLLETQYF. The CDR3 DNA sequence: TGTGCCAGCAGTCCCTCGGATGACTTGTTAGAGACGCAGTATTTT.

Of note for this clone: The identical CDR3 is also encoded by other nucleotide sequences in the sample. V usage is TRBV6-5 and J usage is TRBJ2-1; TRBD2 is a possible D gene (5 bases). The CDR3 runs to 11 residues. Per the germline V gene, CDR1 is MNHEY and CDR2 is SVGAGI. V was clipped by 3 bases and J by 10 bases, with 7 bases between them. CDR3 coding DNA: TGTGCCAGCAGTTATGGAGGAGAGCAGTTCTTC. Translated: CASSYGGEQFF.

The V gene is TRBV5-1, the J gene TRBJ1-5; 7 nucleotides agree with TRBD1. CDR1 is SGHRS, CDR2 YFSETQ, per germline. Germline trimming cut 4 bases from V and 5 bases from J; bases unmatched to any gene: 9. The CDR3 is made up of 15 amino acids. The CDR3 spells CASSILGQADQPQHF. DNA for the CDR3: TGCGCCAGCAGCATTCTCGGACAGGCAGATCAGCCCCAGCATTTT.

This chain links TRBV7-2 with TRBJ1-4; D call uncertain. The CDR3 spans 15 residues. CDR1 is SGHTA and CDR2 is FQGNSA in the germline V gene. V lost 0 bases and J 4 bases, leaving 9 bases between the germline ends. The CDR3 DNA reads as TGTGCCAGCAGCTTAGCAGGAGCCTTTAATGAAAAACTGTTTTTT. Its translation is CASSLAGAFNEKLFF.

The chain has TRBV5-1 and TRBJ2-3; 7 bases are shared with TRBD2. CDR1 SGHRS and CDR2 YFSETQ come from the germline V gene. The CDR3 extends over 14 amino acids. The V segment lost 4 bases and the J segment 4 bases; nucleotides outside the gene matches: 6. This CDR3 is CASSQPSGSDTQYF. CDR3 in DNA: TGCGCCAGCAGCCAACCTAGCGGATCAGATACGCAGTATTTT.

The chain carries TRBV11-2 and TRBJ2-5; D unresolved. Trimming left V 4 bases short and J 5 bases short, with 11 bases between. Germline assignment: CDR1 SGHAT and CDR2 FQNNGV. This CDR3 is built from 13 residues. The CDR3: CASSSGRRETQYF. In DNA form, the CDR3 reads TGTGCCAGCAGCTCTGGGCGTCGGGAGACCCAGTACTTC.

This clone came up once. The chain carries TRBV19 and TRBJ2-1; D is uncertain. The germline CDR1 and CDR2 sequences are LNHDA and SQIVND (reference sequence). This CDR3 region has 15 residues. The germline V and J ends were trimmed by 7 bases and 4 bases, with 17 bases remaining between them. The CDR3 reads CASNIPGDFYNEQFF. The CDR3 nucleotides read TGTGCCAGTAATATCCCCGGAGATTTTTACAATGAGCAGTTCTTC.

This clone was observed once. The chain has TRBV28 and TRBJ1-4; a possible D gene is TRBD1 (6 bases). CDR1 and CDR2 from the germline V gene are MDHEN and SYDVKM. The CDR3 is made up of 13 amino acids. V was pared by 5 bases and J by 6 bases, with 10 bases between. The CDR3 region has the DNA TGTGCCAGCAGTAAGGACAGTTATGAAAAACTGTTTTTT. It translates to CASSKDSYEKLFF.

This clone was seen just once. The chain uses TRBV30 and TRBJ1-5; 10 bases are a match to TRBD1. The CDR3 consists of 14 residues. CDR1 GTSNPN and CDR2 SVGIG come from the germline V gene (reference sequence). V gave up 2 bases and J gave up 7 bases; unmatched junction bases: 5. This CDR3 is CAWSRLGQGQPQHF. In nucleotides, the CDR3 is TGTGCCTGGAGTCGCCTGGGACAGGGGCAGCCCCAGCATTTT.

The V call is TRBV30, the J call TRBJ2-1, with TRBD1 as a possible D gene (6 bases). Looked up from germline, CDR1 is GTSNPN and CDR2 is SVGIG (reference sequence). V was pared by 7 bases and J by 0 bases, with 10 bases between. The CDR3 consists of 13 residues. The CDR3 is CASTGFSYNEQFF. CDR3 coding DNA: TGTGCCTCCACAGGGTTCTCCTACAATGAGCAGTTCTTC.

The chain is built from TRBV30 and TRBJ1-5; unclear D gene. Trimming stripped 1 base from V and 7 bases from J, with 14 bases between. This CDR3 is built from 14 residues. Germline-derived CDR1 and CDR2 are GTSNPN and SVGIG (reference sequence). This chain's CDR3 is CAWSDSWVTQPQHF. The CDR3 region has the DNA TGTGCCTGGAGTGACAGCTGGGTAACCCAGCCCCAGCATTTT.

The CDR3 protein is CASSPGLGWGEQYF. The CDR3 coding sequence is TGTGCCAGCAGTCCGGGACTAGGATGGGGCGAGCAGTACTTC. This sequence joins TRBV28 and TRBJ2-7, with 8 positions matching TRBD2. Germline CDR1 MDHEN, CDR2 SYDVKM. The CDR3 is 14 amino acids. V trimming: 5 bases; J trimming: 6 bases; junction bases outside the gene matches: 9.

J is TRBJ1-6 and V is TRBV2; possibly TRBD1 for D (5 bases). In germline, CDR1 is SNHLY, CDR2 FYNNEI. The CDR3 spans 14 residues. V shed 6 bases and J shed 1 base, with 7 bases lying between them. The CDR3 bases are TGTGCCAGCAGCGGGGGGTCCTATAATTCACCCCTCCACTTT. Protein product: CASSGGSYNSPLHF. The full variable domain, with the rest looked up from reference TRBV2 and TRBJ1-6, is EPEVTQTPSHQVTQMGQEVILRCVPISNHLYFYWYRQILGQKVEFLVSFYNNEISEKSEIFDDQFSVERPDGSNFTLKIRSTKLEDSAMYFCASSGGSYNSPLHFGNGTRLTVT.

The rearrangement links TRBV19 to TRBJ2-2, with a tentative D call TRBD2 (6 bases). CDR3 length: 16 amino acids. Germline CDR1 and CDR2: LNHDA and SQIVND (reference sequence). Trimming pared 6 bases from V and 5 bases from J, leaving 19 bases between. This chain's CDR3 is CASRPPPHAGTGELFF. The CDR3 DNA is TGTGCCAGTAGACCACCTCCCCATGCGGGGACCGGGGAGCTGTTTTTT.

V is TRBV6-5 and J is TRBJ1-5; D perhaps matches TRBD1 (5 bases). CDR1 is MNHEY, CDR2 SVGAGI, per germline. This CDR3 is 16 amino acids long. Trimming took 2 bases from V and 0 from J, leaving 11 bases between them. The CDR3 DNA sequence: TGTGCCAGCAGTTACCCGGGACTGAATAGCAATCAGCCCCAGCATTTT. This encodes CASSYPGLNSNQPQHF.

The chain has TRBV10-3 and TRBJ1-1; weak D call: TRBD1 (5 bases). From germline, CDR1 is ENHRY and CDR2 SYGVKD. The CDR3 length is 11 residues. The V gene lost 3 bases and the J gene lost 8 bases, with 7 bases spanning the gap. The CDR3, as DNA: TGTGCCATCAGTGAAGGGGTGGAAGCTTTCTTT. It yields the protein CAISEGVEAFF.

The CDR3 region has the DNA TGTGCCAGCAGCGTAGTTGGCCAGGGGTCAGATACGCAGTATTTT. It is translated as CASSVVGQGSDTQYF. The genes are TRBV9 and TRBJ2-3, with TRBD1 as a possible D gene (6 bases). The V and J ends lost 0 bases and 4 bases respectively, with 12 bases between them. Germline CDR1 and CDR2: SGDLS and YYNGEE. The CDR3 contains 15 residues.

The rearrangement links TRBV19 to TRBJ2-7, with 11 positions matching TRBD1. The junction had 9 bases not matched to a gene; V was cut back by 8 bases and J by 3 bases. This CDR3 comprises 15 residues. Germline V gene lookup returns CDR1 LNHDA and CDR2 SQIVND (reference sequence). CDR3 sequence: CASSSGTGGFYEQYF. CDR3 coding DNA: TGTGCCAGTTCCTCCGGGACAGGGGGTTTCTACGAGCAGTACTTC.

This clone was observed a single time. This chain links TRBV1 with TRBJ2-3; TRBD2, the D gene given by the table, was not confirmed from the DNA. TRBV1 is annotated as a pseudogene. The CDR3 totals 17 residues. CDR3 bases: TGCACCAGCAGAGGCTCGCGACTAGCGGGAAGCACAGATACGCAGTATTTT. This encodes CTSRGSRLAGSTDTQYF.